This TCR beta chain was sequenced in a study of beta chain features in type 1 diabetes. Study-level findings and limits: All four CD4+ subsets from Type 1 diabetes patients carried moderately but significantly shorter TCRB CDR3s. Type 1 diabetes patients had VDJ junctions that carried fewer insertions and more deletions.

Expressed TCRB transcripts were sequenced because the isolated RNA had all been reverse transcribed beforehand. It was found that naive, central memory and regulatory T cell samples averaged about 3.4 million reads. Here immunoSEQ multiplex PCR was the method, and the copy in TCRdb shows in-frame clones only, minus some. The table shows hundreds of thousands of clones, with about 10% occurring only once. CDR3 size: 16 residues. The germline V gene encodes CDR1 SQVTM and CDR2 ANQGSEA. Trimming cost V 4 bases and J 5 bases, with 23 bases left between them. Notes on this clone: The antigen is undetermined.

The receptor's source is a woman between 18 and 30 years old in good health. The gene calls are TRBV29-1 and TRBJ1-2; a weak D match, TRBD1 (6 bases). Sequencing input: naive CD4+ T cells from blood. CDR3 amino acids: CSVGSQGSKWVYGYTF. CDR3 nucleotides: TGCAGCGTTGGCTCACAGGGTTCGAAATGGGTTTATGGCTACACCTTC. Full variable domain (rest looked up from reference TRBV29-1 and TRBJ1-2): SAVISQKPSRDICQRGTSLTIQCQVDSQVTMMFWYRQQPGQSLTLIATANQGSEATYESGFVIDKFPISRPNLTFSTLTVSNMSPEDSSIYLCSVGSQGSKWVYGYTFGSGTRLTVV.